The clone carrying this TCR beta chain appeared many times. Between the trimmed V and J ends, which lost 6 bases and 0 bases, there was a span of 7 bases. Germline assignment: CDR1 DFQATT and CDR2 SNEGSKA (reference sequence). The CDR3 loop spans 12 amino acids. This sample is part of a study of neurological immune-mediated disorders. One entry per CDR3 protein results from TCRdb running MiXCR on the 5' RACE reads. Of about 20,000 distinct CDR3 sequences listed, roughly 2.6% are singletons. Source material: PBMCs. The rearrangement links TRBV20-1 to TRBJ2-3; D ambiguous. The sequence was collected from a woman aged 18-35 years with multiple sclerosis. The CDR3 DNA is TGCAGTGCGGTCGGAAGCACAGATACGCAGTATTTT. Its protein is CSAVGSTDTQYF.